This T cell receptor (beta chain) was retrieved from a study of regulatory T cells in long-lasting Graves disease. Library construction for TCR beta used iRepertoire HTBI primers and Arm-PCR of CDR3 regions. MiXCR, applied by TCRdb to the multiplex PCR reads, yields one record per CDR3 protein. Altogether some 340,000 distinct CDR3 sequences are present, around 23% being singletons, with the ten largest covering less than 30%. The CDR3 spans 16 residues. CDR1 is SGHAT, CDR2 FQNNGV, per germline. V was pared by 4 bases and J by 6 bases, with 11 bases of the junction left unmatched. Time point reported: persistent/refractory GD, antithyroid drugs over 5 years with positive TRAb. Extracted RNA from PBMCs served as the source of the TCR library.

The TCR sequence derives from a woman aged 40 to 50 with Graves disease. The V call is TRBV11-2, the J call TRBJ2-3; 9 bases fit TRBD2. The sample in question was peripheral blood mononuclear cells (PBMCs), obtained when the disease was refractory, from a patient treated with antithyroid drugs. CDR3 coding DNA: TGTGCCAGCAGCTACAGGGGTAGCGGGAGTGCCGATACGCAGTATTTT. This codes for CASSYRGSGSADTQYF.